The T cell receptor beta chain described here comes from a study of human T cells and chemical hapten exposure. For the library, individual cDNA molecules each received unique molecular identifiers. Methods used by the authors: A per-sample median of roughly 97,000 TCRs was observed, with a range of about 20,000 to 700,000. One entry per CDR3 protein, called by TCRdb with MiXCR from the RACE reads. The V and J calls follow TCRdb's processing rather than the paper's. The data contain under 60,000 distinct CDR3 sequences, more than 9.5% of them singletons. Time point indicated: patch test 1, 2 weeks after DPC sensitization. Treatment noted: therapeutic diphenylcyclopropenone sensitization with weekly scalp DPC. Total RNA was isolated from whole blood that had not been fractionated. This sequence originates from a woman aged 40 to 50 with alopecia areata. Some clones in this sample may be carry-over from other donors' samples. This specimen was whole blood, taken in connection with sensitization to the hapten diphenylcyclopropenone (DPC).

CDR3 sequence reads: CASSPRNEIQETQYF. CDR3 in DNA: TGTGCCAGCAGCCCAAGGAACGAAATCCAAGAGACCCAGTACTTC. The rearrangement joins TRBV28 to TRBJ2-5, with D hard to call. Germline lookup yields CDR1 MDHEN and CDR2 SYDVKM. V was shortened by 6 bases and J by 1 base, with 15 bases between the two germline ends. CDR3 length: 15 amino acids.